What follows are 10 T cell receptor beta chains derived from one specimen sequenced in a study of cytomegalovirus exposure and HLA in healthy donors. The study ran its PCR with 60 Vbeta and 13 Jbeta primers. Libraries were prepared by immunoSEQ multiplex PCR; TCRdb keeps only in-frame clonotypes and omits some of them. The sample table includes under 95,000 clones. Sequenced material: PBMCs. The source is a young man in good health and CMV-seropositive.

V usage is TRBV27 and J usage is TRBJ1-5; possible D gene TRBD1, 5 bases. Germline V gene lookup returns CDR1 MNHEY and CDR2 SMNVEV (reference sequence). Trimming removed 5 bases from V and 3 bases from J, with 14 bases in between. The CDR3 sequence is 15 residues long. The CDR3 DNA follows: TGTGCCAGCAGTCCGACAGCTCGACTCAATCAGCCCCAGCATTTT. Translation: CASSPTARLNQPQHF.

The chain links TRBV6-5 to TRBJ1-3, with 9 bases lining up with TRBD1. The CDR3 totals 15 residues. Germline CDR1 reads MNHEY; CDR2 reads SVGAGI. With 5 bases clipped from V and 0 bases from J, the junction kept 2 bases outside the gene matches. CDR3 residues: CASSRTGDSGNTIYF. DNA of the CDR3: TGTGCCAGCAGTCGGACAGGGGACTCTGGAAACACCATATATTTT.

The chain carries TRBV11-1 and TRBJ2-5, with D possibly TRBD1 on 6 matching bases. The CDR3 totals 13 residues. Trimming removed 5 bases at V and 3 bases at J, with 10 bases between. Germline CDR1 and CDR2: SGHAT and FQDESV (reference sequence). CDR3 nucleotide sequence: TGTGCCAGCAGCCTTACAGGGAAAGAGACCCAGTACTTC. It is translated as CASSLTGKETQYF.

The chain combines TRBV6-1 with TRBJ1-2, with a weak D call TRBD1 (6 bases). This CDR3 has 15 residues. Trimming took 3 bases from V and 7 from J, leaving 18 bases between them. CDR1 is MNHNS, CDR2 SASEGT, per germline. CDR3 protein: CASSEESGGRSGYTF. CDR3 nucleotide sequence: TGTGCCAGCAGTGAGGAGTCGGGGGGCAGGAGTGGCTACACCTTC.

The chain joins TRBV28 to TRBJ2-7, with TRBD1 matching over 10 bases. The CDR3 runs to 15 residues. In germline, CDR1 is MDHEN, CDR2 SYDVKM. With V trimmed by 5 bases and J by 3 bases, 7 bases remained unmatched. For the CDR3, the DNA is TGTGCCAGCAGTCCAATAGGACAGGGGGACTACGAGCAGTACTTC. Translated, it gives CASSPIGQGDYEQYF.

The rearrangement joins TRBV30 to TRBJ2-7, with a tentative D call TRBD1 (5 bases). The CDR3 has 13 amino acids. V was shortened by 2 bases and J by 1 base, with 9 bases between the two germline ends. Germline CDR1 is GTSNPN and CDR2 is SVGIG (reference sequence). The CDR3 sequence: CAWSLDSSYEQYF. The CDR3 bases are TGTGCCTGGAGTCTAGACAGTTCCTACGAGCAGTACTTC.

This chain links TRBV5-4 with TRBJ2-2; D not certain. The CDR3 consists of 14 residues. The V and J ends lost 4 bases and 1 base respectively, with 8 bases between them. Germline V gene sequence: CDR1 SGHNT, CDR2 YYREEE (reference sequence). This chain's CDR3 is CASSVSRNTGELFF. DNA of the CDR3: TGTGCCAGCAGCGTCTCCAGGAACACCGGGGAGCTGTTTTTT.

The gene calls are TRBV11-2 and TRBJ2-5, with 13 positions matching TRBD2. Trimming at V came to 5 bases and at J to 5 bases, leaving 8 bases not matched to a gene. Germline assignment: CDR1 SGHAT and CDR2 FQNNGV. The CDR3 runs 16 residues. CDR3 in amino acids: CASSVGLAGRRETQYF. The CDR3 DNA follows: TGTGCCAGCAGCGTGGGACTAGCGGGACGGAGGGAGACCCAGTACTTC.

The chain joins TRBV2 to TRBJ1-2; the match to TRBD1 covers 8 bases. The germline CDR1 and CDR2 sequences are SNHLY and FYNNEI. With 10 bases clipped from V and 6 bases from J, the junction kept 22 bases outside the gene matches. The length of the CDR3 is 17 residues. As DNA, the CDR3 is TGTGCCACCGTCCCCGGGACAGGTCCCCTGGTTCGGGATGGCTACACCTTC. Translated, it gives CATVPGTGPLVRDGYTF.

V and J are TRBV5-6 and TRBJ2-1; 7 bases are shared with TRBD2. Germline values: CDR1 SGHDT, CDR2 YYEEEE. V lost 2 bases and J lost 9; bases outside the gene matches: 5. CDR3 length equals 13 residues. The CDR3 reads CASSFGLAGEQFF. The DNA of the CDR3 is TGTGCCAGCAGCTTTGGGTTAGCGGGTGAGCAGTTCTTC.